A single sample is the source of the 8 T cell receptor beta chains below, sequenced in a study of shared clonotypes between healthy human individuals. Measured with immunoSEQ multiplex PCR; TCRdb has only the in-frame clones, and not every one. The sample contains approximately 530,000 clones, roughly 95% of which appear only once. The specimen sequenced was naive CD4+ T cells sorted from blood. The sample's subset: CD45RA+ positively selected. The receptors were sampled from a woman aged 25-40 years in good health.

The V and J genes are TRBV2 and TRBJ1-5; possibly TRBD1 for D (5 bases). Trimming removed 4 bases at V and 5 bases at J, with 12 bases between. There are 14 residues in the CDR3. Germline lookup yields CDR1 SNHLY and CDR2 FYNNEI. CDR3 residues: CASSAGQRDQPQHF. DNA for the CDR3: TGTGCCAGCAGTGCGGGGCAGAGGGATCAGCCCCAGCATTTT.

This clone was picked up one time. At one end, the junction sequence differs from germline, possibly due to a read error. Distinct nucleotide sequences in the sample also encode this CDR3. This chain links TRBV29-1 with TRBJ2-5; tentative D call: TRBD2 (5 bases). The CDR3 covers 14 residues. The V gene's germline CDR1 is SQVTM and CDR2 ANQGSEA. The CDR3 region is CSVGPEGNQETQYF. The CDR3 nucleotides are TGCAGCGTTGGCCCAGAGGGCAACCAGGAGACCCAGTACTTC.

Here the CDR3 DNA reads TGTGCCAGCAATCTCGGGCTAGCGGGAGTCTACGAGCAGTACTTC. This translates into CASNLGLAGVYEQYF. This chain connects TRBV28 to TRBJ2-7; 10 bases fit TRBD2. This CDR3 has 15 residues. The V gene end was trimmed by 7 bases and the J gene end by 3 bases; junction bases not matched to a gene: 9. The germline gives CDR1 MDHEN, CDR2 SYDVKM.

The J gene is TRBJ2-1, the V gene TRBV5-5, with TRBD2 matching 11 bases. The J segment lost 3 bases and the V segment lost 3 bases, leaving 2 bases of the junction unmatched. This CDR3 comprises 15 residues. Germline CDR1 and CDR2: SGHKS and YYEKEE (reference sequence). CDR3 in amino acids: CASSSGLAGYNEQFF. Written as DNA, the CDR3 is TGTGCCAGCAGCTCCGGACTAGCGGGCTACAATGAGCAGTTCTTC.

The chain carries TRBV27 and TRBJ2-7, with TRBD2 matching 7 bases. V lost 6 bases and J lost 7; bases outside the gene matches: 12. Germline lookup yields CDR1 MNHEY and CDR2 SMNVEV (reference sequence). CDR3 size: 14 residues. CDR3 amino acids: CASSFTGRSREQYF. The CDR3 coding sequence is TGTGCCAGCAGCTTTACCGGGAGGTCAAGGGAGCAGTACTTC.

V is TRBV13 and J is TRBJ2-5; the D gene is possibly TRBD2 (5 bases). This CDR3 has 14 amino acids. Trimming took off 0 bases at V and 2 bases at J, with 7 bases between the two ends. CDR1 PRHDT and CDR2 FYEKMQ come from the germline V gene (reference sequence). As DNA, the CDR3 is TGTGCCAGCAGCTTAGGTAGCGCTCAAGAGACCCAGTACTTC. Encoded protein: CASSLGSAQETQYF.

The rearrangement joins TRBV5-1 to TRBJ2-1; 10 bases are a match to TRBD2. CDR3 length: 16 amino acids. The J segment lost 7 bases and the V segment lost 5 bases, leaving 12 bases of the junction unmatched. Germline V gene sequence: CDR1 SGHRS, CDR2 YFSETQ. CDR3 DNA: TGCGCCAGCAGTTTAGGGCTAGCGGGAGTGTTGAATGAGCAGTTCTTC. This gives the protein CASSLGLAGVLNEQFF.

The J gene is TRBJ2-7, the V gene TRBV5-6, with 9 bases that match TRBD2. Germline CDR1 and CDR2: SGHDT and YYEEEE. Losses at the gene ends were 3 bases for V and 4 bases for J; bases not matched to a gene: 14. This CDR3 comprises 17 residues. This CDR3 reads CASSSNLAGVTLYEQYF. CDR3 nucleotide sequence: TGTGCCAGCAGCTCCAATTTAGCGGGAGTAACTCTTTACGAGCAGTACTTC.